This TCR beta chain was sequenced during a study of identical twins. Notes on the study in general: Possibly, invariant MAIT and iNKT cells partly confounded zero-insertion analyses.

As for this clonotype: Its antigen is unknown.

TCRdb called the 5' RACE reads again in MiXCR, with one record for every CDR3 protein. The repertoire includes approximately 250,000 distinct CDR3 sequences, 6.5% of them detected once, and more than 12% sits in the top ten. The same data also went into a second study, on T cells expressing NK-cell markers. This second report adds: HCMV seropositivity characterized seven of the eight sequenced donors, and seronegativity one.

Material for sequencing was CD8+ T cells sorted from blood. The source is a woman in her late teens or twenties in good health.

CDR3 sequence (DNA): TGTGCCAGCAAAGCCGGTTGGGGGAACACTGAAGCTTTCTTT. It translates to CASKAGWGNTEAFF. The V and J genes are TRBV6-4 and TRBJ1-1; D gene unclear. The V end lost 7 bases, the J end lost 1 base, and 13 bases lay between the germline ends. The germline CDR1 and CDR2 sequences are MRHNA and SNTAGT. The CDR3 covers 14 residues.